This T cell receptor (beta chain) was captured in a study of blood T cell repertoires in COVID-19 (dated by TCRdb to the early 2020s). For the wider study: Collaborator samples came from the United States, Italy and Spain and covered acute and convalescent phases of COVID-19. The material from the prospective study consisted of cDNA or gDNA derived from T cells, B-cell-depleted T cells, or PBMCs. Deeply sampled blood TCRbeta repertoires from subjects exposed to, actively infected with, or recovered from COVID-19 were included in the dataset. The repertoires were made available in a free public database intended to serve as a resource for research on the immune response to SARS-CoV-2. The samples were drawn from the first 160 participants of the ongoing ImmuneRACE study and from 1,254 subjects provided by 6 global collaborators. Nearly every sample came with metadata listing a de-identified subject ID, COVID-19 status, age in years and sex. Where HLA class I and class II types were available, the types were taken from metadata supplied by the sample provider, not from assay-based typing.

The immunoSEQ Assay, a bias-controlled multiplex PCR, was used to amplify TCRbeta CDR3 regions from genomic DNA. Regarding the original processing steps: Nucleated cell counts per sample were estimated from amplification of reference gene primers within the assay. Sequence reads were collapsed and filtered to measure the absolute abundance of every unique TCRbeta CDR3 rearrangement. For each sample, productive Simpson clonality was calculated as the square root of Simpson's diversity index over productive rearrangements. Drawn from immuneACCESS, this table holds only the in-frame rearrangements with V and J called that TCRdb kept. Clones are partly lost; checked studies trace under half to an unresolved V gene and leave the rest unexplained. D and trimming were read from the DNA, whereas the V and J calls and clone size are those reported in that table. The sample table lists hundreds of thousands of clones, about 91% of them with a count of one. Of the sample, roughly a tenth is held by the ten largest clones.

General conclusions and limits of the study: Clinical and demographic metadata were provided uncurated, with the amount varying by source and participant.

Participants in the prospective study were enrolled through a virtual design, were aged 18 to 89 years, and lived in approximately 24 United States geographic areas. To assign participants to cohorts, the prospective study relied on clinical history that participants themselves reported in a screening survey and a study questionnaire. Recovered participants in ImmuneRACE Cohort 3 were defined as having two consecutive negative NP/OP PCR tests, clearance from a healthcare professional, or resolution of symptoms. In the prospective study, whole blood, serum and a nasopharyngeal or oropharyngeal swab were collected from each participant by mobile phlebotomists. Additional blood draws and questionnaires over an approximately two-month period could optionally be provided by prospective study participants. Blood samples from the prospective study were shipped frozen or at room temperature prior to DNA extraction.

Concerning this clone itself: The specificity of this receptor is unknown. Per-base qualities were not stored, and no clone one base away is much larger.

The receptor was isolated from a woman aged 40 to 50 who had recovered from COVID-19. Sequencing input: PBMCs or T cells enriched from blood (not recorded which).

The CDR3 reads CAWSVRRGTDTQYF. In nucleotide form, the sequence is TGTGCCTGGAGTGTAAGACGCGGTACAGATACGCAGTATTTT. This chain is built from TRBV30 and TRBJ2-3, with the identity of the D gene unclear. Trimming removed 0 bases from V and 3 bases from J, leaving 10 bases between the germline ends. From its cysteine to its phenylalanine, the CDR3 spans 14 amino acids. Only the CDR3 DNA stays, 42 bases, in frame from base 1. Per the germline V gene (reference sequence), GTSNPN is the CDR1 and SVGIG is the CDR2.